The 11 T cell receptor beta chains listed next were all sequenced from one sample in a study of blood T cell repertoires in COVID-19. Profiling relied on immunoSEQ multiplex PCR, and the TCRdb table lists in-frame clones only, not all of them. Of 140,000 to 150,000 clones listed, roughly 90% are singletons. Sequencing was carried out using PBMCs or T cells enriched from blood (not recorded which). These receptors all come from a man aged 50-60 years who had recovered from COVID-19.

The rearrangement links TRBV4-1 to TRBJ1-1; maybe TRBD1 (5 bases). CDR3 length: 14 amino acids. V lost 1 base to trimming and J lost 5 bases, with 11 bases between them. Germline loops: CDR1 MGHRA, CDR2 YSYEKL. CDR3 residues: CASSQVQGWTEAFF. DNA for the CDR3: TGCGCCAGCAGCCAAGTTCAGGGTTGGACTGAAGCTTTCTTT.

Of note for this clone: One junction end disagrees with the germline gene, perhaps due to a read error. The CDR3 region is CASSWSGQGFLVF. The CDR3 coding sequence is TGTGCCAGCAGTTGGTCGGGACAGGGCTTCCTTGTCTTC. This chain connects TRBV12-3 or TRBV12-4 to TRBJ1-2, with TRBD1 matching over 9 bases. The CDR3 spans 13 residues.

The gene calls are TRBV6-1 and TRBJ2-5; a possible D gene is TRBD2 (6 bases). CDR1 is MNHNS and CDR2 is SASEGT in the germline V gene. The V end lost 1 base, the J end lost 6 bases, and 15 bases lay between the germline ends. The CDR3 extends over 15 amino acids. The CDR3 DNA follows: TGTGCCAGCAGTGAAGGTAGCGGATTGGTGAAGACCCAGTACTTC. Translated, it gives CASSEGSGLVKTQYF.

The rearrangement uses TRBV18 and TRBJ1-4, with a weak D call TRBD1 (5 bases). Germline V CDR1 and CDR2: KGHSH, LQKENI. There are 15 residues in the CDR3. Trimming removed 2 bases from V and 1 base from J, with 8 bases in between. The CDR3 loop reads CASSPSQGTNEKLFF. For the CDR3, the DNA is TGTGCCAGCTCACCATCCCAGGGAACTAATGAAAAACTGTTTTTT. Using reference TRBV18 and TRBJ1-4 for the parts outside the CDR3, the full variable domain is NAGVMQNPRHLVRRRGQEARLRCSPMKGHSHVYWYRQLPEEGLKFMVYLQKENIIDESGMPKERFSAEFPKEGPSILRIQQVVRGDSAAYFCASSPSQGTNEKLFFGSGTQLSVL.

This clone was recorded only once. Other DNA variants within this sample encode the same CDR3. The V call is TRBV7-2, the J call TRBJ1-5, with no clear D. The CDR3 length is 13 residues. Germline loops: CDR1 SGHTA, CDR2 FQGNSA. Trimming removed 1 base at V and 5 bases at J, with 6 bases between. The DNA for the CDR3 is TGTGCCAGCAGCTTAGGGAGGGATCAGCCCCAGCATTTT. Its protein is CASSLGRDQPQHF. The whole variable domain, filled in from reference TRBV7-2 and TRBJ1-5, reads GAGVSQSPSNKVTEKGKDVELRCDPISGHTALYWYRQSLGQGLEFLIYFQGNSAPDKSGLPSDRFSAERTGGSVSTLTIQRTQQEDSAVYLCASSLGRDQPQHFGDGTRLSIL.

The V gene is TRBV6-5, the J gene TRBJ2-3; D is unclear. V was pared by 0 bases and J by 2 bases, with 6 bases between. CDR3 length: 14 residues. Looked up from germline, CDR1 is MNHEY and CDR2 is SVGAGI. The CDR3 DNA reads TGTGCCAGCAGTTACTCGAGTCTCACAGATACGCAGTATTTT. It yields the protein CASSYSSLTDTQYF.

The chain uses TRBV7-6 and TRBJ2-7; weak D call: TRBD1 (6 bases). Germline V lookup: CDR1 SGHVS, CDR2 FNYEAQ. The CDR3 sequence is 17 residues long. V lost 5 bases, J lost 0 bases, and 20 bases lay in between. The CDR3 DNA reads as TGTGCCAGCAGCAGATTAACGGGACACCACATCTCCTACGAGCAGTACGTC. It encodes CASSRLTGHHISYEQYV.

The chain combines TRBV5-1 with TRBJ2-7; D is possibly TRBD2 (6 bases). V was pared by 4 bases and J by 1 base, with 15 bases between. From germline, CDR1 is SGHRS and CDR2 YFSETQ. The CDR3 spans 15 residues. For the CDR3, the DNA is TGCGCCAGCAGCCCGAAGACTAGTGAGTCCTACGAGCAGTACTTC. Its protein product is CASSPKTSESYEQYF.

V and J are TRBV7-3 and TRBJ2-1; tentative D call: TRBD1 (5 bases). Trimming took 2 bases from V and 3 from J, leaving 8 bases between them. CDR1 SGHTA and CDR2 FQGTGA come from the germline V gene. The CDR3 is 14 residues long. The CDR3 protein is CASSLGQGYNEQFF. As DNA, the CDR3 is TGTGCCAGCAGCTTAGGGCAGGGCTACAATGAGCAGTTCTTC.

This CDR3 is CSVRQGAGGELFF. In nucleotides, the CDR3 is TGCAGCGTCCGACAGGGGGCCGGCGGGGAGCTGTTTTTT. The chain uses TRBV29-1 and TRBJ2-2, with 10 positions matching TRBD1. CDR1 SQVTM and CDR2 ANQGSEA come from the germline V gene. The CDR3 covers 13 residues. Trimming removed 6 bases from V and 7 bases from J; junction bases left unmatched: 5.

The rearrangement joins TRBV7-9 to TRBJ1-5; maybe TRBD1 (5 bases). The ends were cut back, 0 bases at V and 11 bases at J, with 14 bases in the middle. The germline CDR1 and CDR2 sequences are SEHNR and FQNEAQ (reference sequence). The CDR3 is 14 residues long. As DNA, the CDR3 is TGTGCCAGCAGCTTAGCGGGGCCCACGGGGGCCCAGCATTTT. It is translated as CASSLAGPTGAQHF.